This is a list of T cell receptor beta chains from one sample in a study of CD8 T cells in ankylosing spondylitis. Each CDR3 protein gets one entry after TCRdb re-called the 5' RACE reads with MiXCR. The profile shows 400,000 to 450,000 distinct CDR3 sequences, over 15% of them singletons. The specimen sequenced was blood, either unsorted or a sorted T cell fraction (not recorded which). The receptors here all came from a male donor with ankylosing spondylitis. The CDR3 runs from the conserved cysteine through the conserved F or W. Fields, in order: J gene, V gene, D gene, clone size, CDR3 DNA, CDR3 protein. A D gene is named only where the DNA matches it firmly. Some rows mark clone size as missing; the rest say once, few, many or name a class of expanded clone.

j_call: TRBJ2-5
v_call: TRBV6-1
d_call: TRBD1
clone_size: -
cdr3_nt: TGTGCCACGCATCGACAGGGGCGTGTGGAGACCCAGTACTTC
cdr3_aa: CATHRQGRVETQYF

j_call: TRBJ2-1
v_call: TRBV18
d_call: -
clone_size: few
cdr3_nt: TGTGCCAGCTCACCAGGGGTAAATGAGCAGTTCTTC
cdr3_aa: CASSPGVNEQFF

j_call: TRBJ1-4
v_call: TRBV20-1
d_call: -
clone_size: -
cdr3_nt: TGCAGTGCTAGAGAGAGGAGGGGGGGGAATGAAAAACTGTTTTTT
cdr3_aa: CSARERRGGNEKLFF

j_call: TRBJ2-5
v_call: TRBV29-1
d_call: -
clone_size: -
cdr3_nt: TGCAGCGTTGAAGATCGTCAGGGTCTCAAGTACCAAGAGACCCAGTACTTC
cdr3_aa: CSVEDRQGLKYQETQYF

j_call: TRBJ2-3
v_call: TRBV7-9
d_call: -
clone_size: -
cdr3_nt: TGTGCCAGCAGCTTTAGCACAACTCGCACAGATACGCAGTATTTT
cdr3_aa: CASSFSTTRTDTQYF

j_call: TRBJ2-7
v_call: TRBV20-1
d_call: TRBD2
clone_size: -
cdr3_nt: TGCAGTGCCGTCAGAACTAGCGGGGGGGCTCACGAGCAGTACTTC
cdr3_aa: CSAVRTSGGAHEQYF

j_call: TRBJ2-2
v_call: TRBV11-3
d_call: TRBD1
clone_size: -
cdr3_nt: TGTGCCAGCAGCTTGACAGGGGACACCGGGGAGCTGTTTTTT
cdr3_aa: CASSLTGDTGELFF

j_call: TRBJ2-3
v_call: TRBV18
d_call: -
clone_size: few
cdr3_nt: TGTGCCAGCTCACCGGCGAGTCGGGTCACAGATACGCAGTATTTT
cdr3_aa: CASSPASRVTDTQYF

j_call: TRBJ1-2
v_call: TRBV7-2
d_call: TRBD1
clone_size: -
cdr3_nt: TGTGCCAGCAGCGTAGGACAGGGGCCCTATGGCTACACCTTC
cdr3_aa: CASSVGQGPYGYTF

j_call: TRBJ1-5
v_call: TRBV29-1
d_call: -
clone_size: many
cdr3_nt: TGCAGCGTTGGCAGGGCGGGTCAGCCCCAGCATTTT
cdr3_aa: CSVGRAGQPQHF

j_call: TRBJ2-7
v_call: TRBV2
d_call: TRBD1
clone_size: few
cdr3_nt: TGTGCCAGCAGTGGGGACAGTTATGGCGCCTACGAGCAGTACTTC
cdr3_aa: CASSGDSYGAYEQYF

j_call: TRBJ2-1
v_call: TRBV20-1
d_call: TRBD2
clone_size: few
cdr3_nt: TGCAGTGCTAGACTAGCGGGATGGGGTGAGCAGTTCTTC
cdr3_aa: CSARLAGWGEQFF

j_call: TRBJ1-2
v_call: TRBV28
d_call: -
clone_size: few
cdr3_nt: TGTGCCAGCGTCCGCGGGGGCGCCTCCTATGGCTACACCTTC
cdr3_aa: CASVRGGASYGYTF

j_call: TRBJ1-5
v_call: TRBV15
d_call: TRBD1
clone_size: -
cdr3_nt: TGTGCCACCAGCAGAGTGGACAGGGTAGATCAGCCCCAGCATTTT
cdr3_aa: CATSRVDRVDQPQHF

j_call: TRBJ2-3
v_call: TRBV20-1
d_call: -
clone_size: few
cdr3_nt: TGCAGTGCTAGTGGGAAGAGTAGCACAGATACGCAGTATTTT
cdr3_aa: CSASGKSSTDTQYF

j_call: TRBJ2-5
v_call: TRBV2
d_call: TRBD1
clone_size: -
cdr3_nt: TGTGCCAGCACCGGCAGGGGGAAATCCGAGACCCAGTACTTC
cdr3_aa: CASTGRGKSETQYF

j_call: TRBJ1-2
v_call: TRBV5-1
d_call: TRBD1
clone_size: few
cdr3_nt: TGCGCCAGCAGCTTGAACCTGGGACAGGGGGGCTATGGCTACACCTTC
cdr3_aa: CASSLNLGQGGYGYTF

j_call: TRBJ2-3
v_call: TRBV2
d_call: -
clone_size: -
cdr3_nt: TGTGCCAGCAGTGAAGCTTCGTGGGGAGATACGCAGTATTTT
cdr3_aa: CASSEASWGDTQYF

j_call: TRBJ2-5
v_call: TRBV5-1
d_call: -
clone_size: many
cdr3_nt: TGCGCCAGCAGCTTGGAGGACAGCCAAGAGACCCAGTACTTC
cdr3_aa: CASSLEDSQETQYF

j_call: TRBJ2-6
v_call: TRBV7-3
d_call: -
clone_size: -
cdr3_nt: TGTGCCAGCAGCTTAGGTCCGTCTGGCACTTCTGGGGCCAACGTCCTGACTTTC
cdr3_aa: CASSLGPSGTSGANVLTF

j_call: TRBJ1-4
v_call: TRBV20-1
d_call: TRBD1
clone_size: few
cdr3_nt: TGCAGTGCTACTAGGACAGGGGATGAAAAACTGTTTTTT
cdr3_aa: CSATRTGDEKLFF

j_call: TRBJ2-5
v_call: TRBV6-2/TRBV6-3
d_call: TRBD1
clone_size: -
cdr3_nt: TGTGCCAGCAGTTACTCTATCGACGCGGAGGACAGGACAAAAGAGACCCAGTACTTC
cdr3_aa: CASSYSIDAEDRTKETQYF

j_call: TRBJ2-3
v_call: TRBV7-3
d_call: TRBD1
clone_size: -
cdr3_nt: TGTGCCAGCAGCTTAACCCGGACAGGGTTAAACACAGATACGCAGTATTTT
cdr3_aa: CASSLTRTGLNTDTQYF

j_call: TRBJ1-2
v_call: TRBV5-6
d_call: TRBD1
clone_size: -
cdr3_nt: TGTGCCAGCAGCCTAGGGACAGGAAAGGGGTATGGCTACACCTTC
cdr3_aa: CASSLGTGKGYGYTF

j_call: TRBJ2-7
v_call: TRBV7-2
d_call: -
clone_size: few
cdr3_nt: TGTGCCAGCAGCTTGGACAGCAGCTCCTACGAGCAGTACTTC
cdr3_aa: CASSLDSSSYEQYF

j_call: TRBJ2-7
v_call: TRBV12-3/TRBV12-4
d_call: TRBD2
clone_size: many
cdr3_nt: TGTGCCAGCAGCCCAGGGGTCCTAGCGGGCTTTCCTAGCTACGAGCAGTACTTC
cdr3_aa: CASSPGVLAGFPSYEQYF

j_call: TRBJ2-7
v_call: TRBV6-1
d_call: -
clone_size: -
cdr3_nt: TGTGCCAGCAACCGGGACTTTAACTACGAGCAGTACTTC
cdr3_aa: CASNRDFNYEQYF

j_call: TRBJ1-4
v_call: TRBV12-3/TRBV12-4
d_call: -
clone_size: many
cdr3_nt: TGTGCCAGCAGTTTAGAAGCGGGCGGTAGTGAAAAACTGTTTTTT
cdr3_aa: CASSLEAGGSEKLFF

j_call: TRBJ2-7
v_call: TRBV7-2
d_call: -
clone_size: few
cdr3_nt: TGTGCCAGCAGCTTGACAGCCACAGGGTCCTCCTACGAGCAGTACTTC
cdr3_aa: CASSLTATGSSYEQYF

j_call: TRBJ2-5
v_call: TRBV15
d_call: -
clone_size: few
cdr3_nt: TGTGCCACCAGCAGAGTACCAGCGAGGTTTGGCCAAGAGACCCAGTACTTC
cdr3_aa: CATSRVPARFGQETQYF

j_call: TRBJ1-4
v_call: TRBV7-2
d_call: -
clone_size: many
cdr3_nt: TGTGCCAGCAGCTTAGCCGGCGGAGGTGAAAAACTGTTTTTT
cdr3_aa: CASSLAGGGEKLFF

j_call: TRBJ2-2
v_call: TRBV29-1
d_call: TRBD1
clone_size: few
cdr3_nt: TGCAGCGTCACACGACAGGGGGCCGGGGAGCTGTTTTTT
cdr3_aa: CSVTRQGAGELFF

j_call: TRBJ2-3
v_call: TRBV10-1
d_call: -
clone_size: few
cdr3_nt: TGCGCCAGCAGTGATACCGGGACAAAGTTCACAGATACGCAGTATTTT
cdr3_aa: CASSDTGTKFTDTQYF

j_call: TRBJ1-5
v_call: TRBV10-3
d_call: -
clone_size: once
cdr3_nt: TGTGCCATCTCCGGGACGGAGAATCAGCCCCAGCATTTT
cdr3_aa: CAISGTENQPQHF

j_call: TRBJ1-2
v_call: TRBV29-1
d_call: -
clone_size: -
cdr3_nt: TGCAGCGTCGGACGGGATGGCTACACCTTC
cdr3_aa: CSVGRDGYTF

j_call: TRBJ1-4
v_call: TRBV5-4
d_call: TRBD1
clone_size: -
cdr3_nt: TGTGCCAGCAGCTCCTCGGGACAGGGGAGGGAGAAACTGTTTTTT
cdr3_aa: CASSSSGQGREKLFF

j_call: TRBJ2-1
v_call: TRBV24-1
d_call: TRBD1
clone_size: -
cdr3_nt: TGTGCCACCAGTGATCCCCGGGACAGGGACAATGAGCAGTTCTTC
cdr3_aa: CATSDPRDRDNEQFF

j_call: TRBJ1-4
v_call: TRBV7-9
d_call: -
clone_size: -
cdr3_nt: TGTGCCAGCAGCTCGGAGACTAATGAAAAACTGTTTTTT
cdr3_aa: CASSSETNEKLFF

j_call: TRBJ2-6
v_call: TRBV28
d_call: -
clone_size: few
cdr3_nt: TGTGCCAGCAGAGGGCAGATCGTCTCTGGGGCCAACGTCCTGACTTTC
cdr3_aa: CASRGQIVSGANVLTF

j_call: TRBJ1-4
v_call: TRBV5-1
d_call: -
clone_size: few
cdr3_nt: TGCGCCAGCAGCTTGACAACAGGCTGGGATGAAAAACTGTTTTTT
cdr3_aa: CASSLTTGWDEKLFF

j_call: TRBJ1-1
v_call: TRBV4-3
d_call: -
clone_size: few
cdr3_nt: TGCGCCAGCAGCCGAGCACAGGTTTCGAACACTGAAGCTTTCTTT
cdr3_aa: CASSRAQVSNTEAFF

j_call: TRBJ1-2
v_call: TRBV20-1
d_call: -
clone_size: -
cdr3_nt: TGCAGTGCTAGATATTACCCGTATGGCTACACCTTC
cdr3_aa: CSARYYPYGYTF

j_call: TRBJ2-5
v_call: TRBV4-1
d_call: -
clone_size: many
cdr3_nt: TGCGCCAGCAGCCAAGCTTACCAAGAGACCCAGTACTTC
cdr3_aa: CASSQAYQETQYF

j_call: TRBJ1-2
v_call: TRBV6-5
d_call: -
clone_size: many
cdr3_nt: TGTGCCAGCAGTTACGGGCAGGGGAACTATGGCTACACCTTC
cdr3_aa: CASSYGQGNYGYTF

j_call: TRBJ2-1
v_call: TRBV7-2
d_call: -
clone_size: -
cdr3_nt: TGTGCCAGCAGCTTAGACGGACTCCCCGCCTACAATGAGCAGTTCTTC
cdr3_aa: CASSLDGLPAYNEQFF

j_call: TRBJ1-2
v_call: TRBV7-9
d_call: TRBD1
clone_size: few
cdr3_nt: TGTGCCAGCAGCAGTACCCGCCGGGACAGATATGGCTACACCTTC
cdr3_aa: CASSSTRRDRYGYTF

j_call: TRBJ1-6
v_call: TRBV20-1
d_call: -
clone_size: -
cdr3_nt: TGCAGTGCTAGAGACTCACAGGGTTTTGATTCACCCCTCCACTTT
cdr3_aa: CSARDSQGFDSPLHF

j_call: TRBJ2-1
v_call: TRBV19
d_call: TRBD2
clone_size: -
cdr3_nt: TGTGCCAGCGGGACTACCTCCTACAATGAGCAGTTCTTC
cdr3_aa: CASGTTSYNEQFF

j_call: TRBJ2-5
v_call: TRBV14
d_call: -
clone_size: -
cdr3_nt: TGTGCCAGCAGTCAACAGGGTCCAGAGACCCAGTACTTC
cdr3_aa: CASSQQGPETQYF

j_call: TRBJ1-2
v_call: TRBV15
d_call: TRBD1
clone_size: -
cdr3_nt: TGTGCCACCAGCATGGCAGGACAGGGCTATGGCTACACCTTC
cdr3_aa: CATSMAGQGYGYTF